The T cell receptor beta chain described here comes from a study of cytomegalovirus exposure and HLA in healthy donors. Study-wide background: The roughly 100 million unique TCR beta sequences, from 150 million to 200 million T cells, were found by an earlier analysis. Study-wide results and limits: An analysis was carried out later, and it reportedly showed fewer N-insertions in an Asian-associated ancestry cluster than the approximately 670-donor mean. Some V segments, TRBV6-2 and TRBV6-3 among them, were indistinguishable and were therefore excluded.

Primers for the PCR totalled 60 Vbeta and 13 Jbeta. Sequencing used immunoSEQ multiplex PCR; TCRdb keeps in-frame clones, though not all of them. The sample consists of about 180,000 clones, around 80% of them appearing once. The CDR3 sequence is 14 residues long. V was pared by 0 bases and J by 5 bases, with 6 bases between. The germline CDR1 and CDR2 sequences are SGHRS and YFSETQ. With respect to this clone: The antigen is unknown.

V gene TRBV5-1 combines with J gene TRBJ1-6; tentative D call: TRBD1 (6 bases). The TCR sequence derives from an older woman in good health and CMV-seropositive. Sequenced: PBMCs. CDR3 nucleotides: TGCGCCAGCAGCTTGGGGACAGATAATTCACCCCTCCACTTT. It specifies CASSLGTDNSPLHF.